These 26 T cell receptor beta chains came from one sample sequenced in a study of shared clonotypes between healthy human individuals. The table came from immunoSEQ multiplex PCR; TCRdb's copy has only in-frame clones and leaves some out. The sample includes approximately 1.4 million clones, around 98% of them seen just once. Sequenced input: naive CD4+ T cells sorted from blood. The subset is: CD45RA+ positively selected. These receptors all come from a man younger than 40 in good health.

Only a few counts were recorded for this clone. The rearrangement joins TRBV3-1 (or the pseudogene TRBV3-2) to TRBJ2-1; unclear D gene. CDR1 is LGHDT and CDR2 is YNNKEL in the germline V gene (reference sequence). V was cut by 7 bases and J by 16 bases, with 8 bases left in between. CDR3 length: 8 amino acids. CDR3 sequence: CASTDGFF. The CDR3 nucleotides read TGTGCCAGCACCGACGGTTTCTTC.

This rearrangement joins TRBV5-1 to TRBJ2-2; D assignment may be TRBD1 or TRBD2 (5 bases each). The CDR3 length is 14 residues. Looked up from germline, CDR1 is SGHRS and CDR2 is YFSETQ. Trimming removed 10 bases at V and 2 bases at J, with 15 bases between. The DNA for the CDR3 is TGCGCCGTCACGGGGCTTTCAAACACCGGGGAGCTGTTTTTT. Translated: CAVTGLSNTGELFF.

The chain uses TRBV5-4 and TRBJ2-7; TRBD2 is a possible D gene (6 bases). Germline CDR1 is SGHNT and CDR2 is YYREEE (reference sequence). This CDR3 is built from 16 residues. With 3 bases removed from V and 5 bases from J, the gap between germline ends came to 21 bases. CDR3 coding DNA: TGTGCCAGCAGCTCCTTTAGGCAGGGAGGATCCCACGAGCAGTACTTC. Protein: CASSSFRQGGSHEQYF.

The chain joins TRBV25-1 to TRBJ2-6; tentatively, D is TRBD1 (6 bases). The CDR3 is made up of 16 amino acids. CDR1 MGHDK and CDR2 SYGVNS come from the germline V gene. V lost 7 bases and J lost 0, with 13 bases in between. CDR3 loop: CASIRGPFSGANVLTF. CDR3 coding DNA: TGTGCCAGCATCAGGGGCCCGTTCTCTGGGGCCAACGTCCTGACTTTC.

The chain couples TRBV4-2 to TRBJ2-3; 11 nucleotides match TRBD2. The germline gives CDR1 LGHNA, CDR2 YNFKEQ. The CDR3 runs 18 residues. V shed 2 bases and J 6 bases; nucleotides not matched to a gene: 13. CDR3 sequence: CASSQTSPGLAAQDTQYF. The CDR3 DNA reads TGTGCCAGCAGCCAAACTTCCCCGGGACTAGCGGCCCAGGATACGCAGTATTTT.

This clone was counted a single time. The chain has TRBV6-5 and TRBJ1-2, with D perhaps matching TRBD1 (5 bases). CDR3 length: 15 amino acids. Between the trimmed V and J ends, which lost 0 bases and 8 bases, there was a span of 16 bases. Germline CDR1 MNHEY, CDR2 SVGAGI. The CDR3 loop is CASSYSGQPESGYTF. CDR3 coding DNA: TGTGCCAGCAGTTACTCGGGGCAGCCTGAGAGCGGCTACACCTTC.

V and J are TRBV25-1 and TRBJ1-2; tentatively, D is TRBD1 (6 bases). Germline V lookup: CDR1 MGHDK, CDR2 SYGVNS. CDR3 size: 13 residues. Trimming left V 4 bases short and J 7 bases short, with 13 bases between. The CDR3 sequence: CASSVQGKAGYTF. In nucleotides, the CDR3 is TGTGCCAGCAGTGTACAGGGAAAGGCTGGCTACACCTTC.

This rearrangement joins TRBV5-6 to TRBJ2-7; 9 bases line up with TRBD1. This CDR3 has 14 amino acids. Germline CDR1 reads SGHDT; CDR2 reads YYEEEE. J was trimmed by 5 bases and V by 6 bases; bases with no gene match: 9. CDR3 in amino acids: CASTTRTGADEQYF. The DNA of the CDR3 is TGTGCCAGCACGACTCGGACAGGGGCAGACGAGCAGTACTTC.

The chain carries TRBV6-6 and TRBJ1-3, with D possibly TRBD1 on 5 matching bases. Trimming removed 6 bases from V and 1 base from J, with 13 bases in between. There are 15 residues in the CDR3. Looked up from germline, CDR1 is MNHNY and CDR2 is SVGAGI (reference sequence). As DNA, the CDR3 is TGTGCCAGCAGAGATGGGTCAGGGTCTGGAAACACCATATATTTT. Translation gives CASRDGSGSGNTIYF.

The V call is TRBV25-1, the J call TRBJ2-5; D gene uncertain. Germline assignment: CDR1 MGHDK and CDR2 SYGVNS. With 4 bases removed from V and 1 base from J, the gap between germline ends came to 13 bases. This CDR3 spans 15 amino acids. The CDR3 here is CASSVRGPSQETQYF. The CDR3 DNA follows: TGTGCCAGCAGTGTTCGCGGACCCAGCCAAGAGACCCAGTACTTC.

V and J are TRBV28 and TRBJ1-2; D perhaps matches TRBD1 (6 bases). Trimming removed 8 bases from V and 4 bases from J, with 17 bases in between. Germline assignment: CDR1 MDHEN and CDR2 SYDVKM. There are 14 residues in the CDR3. The CDR3 nucleotides are TGTGCCAGCTTAGAAGGGACAAGCCTCTATGGCTACACCTTC. Translating it yields CASLEGTSLYGYTF.

The chain links TRBV5-1 to TRBJ2-7; the D is unclear. The CDR3 spans 14 residues. V shed 3 bases and J shed 1 base, with 11 bases lying between them. The germline V gene has CDR1 SGHRS and CDR2 YFSETQ. The CDR3 sequence: CASSSADGSYEQYF. DNA of the CDR3: TGCGCCAGCAGCTCCGCGGACGGGTCCTACGAGCAGTACTTC.

This clone showed up just once. CDR3 coding DNA: TGTGCCAGCAGTGAATTTAGGGGCCCATCCTACAATGAGCAGTTCTTC. It encodes CASSEFRGPSYNEQFF. The V and J genes are TRBV25-1 and TRBJ2-1; D might be TRBD1 (5 bases). The germline V gene encodes CDR1 MGHDK and CDR2 SYGVNS. The CDR3 contains 16 residues. The V gene lost 1 base and the J gene lost 1 base, with 11 bases spanning the gap.

The chain joins TRBV28 to TRBJ2-2; 7 bases fit TRBD1. Germline CDR1 is MDHEN and CDR2 is SYDVKM. The CDR3 has 15 amino acids. The trim removed 8 bases at V and 3 bases at J, leaving 9 bases unmatched. CDR3 loop: CASGPGTAYTGELFF. For the CDR3, the DNA is TGTGCCAGCGGCCCCGGGACAGCTTACACCGGGGAGCTGTTTTTT.

The chain has TRBV18 and TRBJ2-7; D gene ambiguous. The V end lost 3 bases, the J end lost 5 bases, and 8 bases lay between the germline ends. CDR1 is KGHSH, CDR2 LQKENI, per germline. The CDR3 loop spans 12 amino acids. CDR3 sequence (DNA): TGTGCCAGCTCACCGTTTGCTAACGAGCAGTACTTC. Its protein product is CASSPFANEQYF. The complete variable domain, with remaining parts taken from reference TRBV18 and TRBJ2-7, reads NAGVMQNPRHLVRRRGQEARLRCSPMKGHSHVYWYRQLPEEGLKFMVYLQKENIIDESGMPKERFSAEFPKEGPSILRIQQVVRGDSAAYFCASSPFANEQYFGPGTRLTVT.

This clone was detected only once. The chain has TRBV5-1 and TRBJ2-6; D possibly uses TRBD1 or TRBD2 (5 bases each). V was clipped by 4 bases and J by 0 bases, with 20 bases between them. The CDR3 consists of 19 residues. Germline V gene sequence: CDR1 SGHRS, CDR2 YFSETQ. The CDR3 DNA follows: TGCGCCAGCAGCATAGAACCGGGACCGGCTTTCTCTGGGGCCAACGTCCTGACTTTC. This encodes CASSIEPGPAFSGANVLTF.

V and J are TRBV5-1 and TRBJ1-2, with D hard to call. The V end lost 1 base, the J end lost 4 bases, and 11 bases lay between the germline ends. Germline V gives CDR1 SGHRS, CDR2 YFSETQ. The CDR3 is 14 residues long. The DNA for the CDR3 is TGCGCCAGCAGCTTGAAACAGTCATCCTATGGCTACACCTTC. Its translation is CASSLKQSSYGYTF.

The rearrangement uses TRBV6-5 and TRBJ2-5; D possibly corresponds to TRBD2 (5 bases). This CDR3 is 13 amino acids long. V was cut by 8 bases and J by 4 bases, with 14 bases left in between. Looked up from germline, CDR1 is MNHEY and CDR2 is SVGAGI. The CDR3 sequence is CASAGRRRETQYF. The DNA of the CDR3 is TGTGCCAGCGCCGGAAGGAGGCGAGAGACCCAGTACTTC.

The rearrangement links TRBV15 to TRBJ1-5; maybe TRBD1 (6 bases). The CDR3 covers 16 residues. Germline-derived CDR1 and CDR2 are LNHNV and YYDKDF (reference sequence). Trimming cost V 3 bases and J 6 bases, with 18 bases left between them. The DNA for the CDR3 is TGTGCCACCAGCAGCCGCCGGGGGGCTGGGGGTCAGCCCCAGCATTTT. It specifies CATSSRRGAGGQPQHF.

This chain links TRBV18 with TRBJ2-7; 8 nucleotides match TRBD1. The CDR3 is 14 amino acids. CDR1 and CDR2 (germline): KGHSH, LQKENI. Trimming at V came to 5 bases and at J to 1 base, leaving 4 bases not matched to a gene. CDR3 residues: CASSSRTGSYEQYF. The CDR3 DNA is TGTGCCAGCTCATCCCGGACAGGGTCCTACGAGCAGTACTTC.

The chain employs TRBV15 and TRBJ2-7, with D perhaps TRBD1 (7 bases). The CDR3 has 14 residues. With 4 bases removed from V and 2 bases from J, the gap between germline ends came to 12 bases. The germline gives CDR1 LNHNV, CDR2 YYDKDF (reference sequence). The CDR3 spells CATSKRGTAYEQYF. The DNA for the CDR3 is TGTGCCACCAGCAAACGGGGGACAGCCTACGAGCAGTACTTC.

This clone was counted a single time. The chain links TRBV6-1 to TRBJ2-1, with TRBD2 as a possible D gene (5 bases). V shed 4 bases and J shed 6 bases, with 16 bases lying between them. This CDR3 has 15 residues. Per the germline V gene, CDR1 is MNHNS and CDR2 is SASEGT. The CDR3 is CASSASSARSNEQFF. The CDR3 DNA follows: TGTGCCAGCAGTGCTAGCAGCGCGAGGTCCAATGAGCAGTTCTTC.

The V and J genes are TRBV28 and TRBJ2-3; perhaps TRBD2 as D (6 bases). Germline loops: CDR1 MDHEN, CDR2 SYDVKM. V dropped 6 bases and J dropped 1 base, with 17 bases sitting between them. This CDR3 is 16 amino acids long. The DNA for the CDR3 is TGTGCCAGCAGGGCCGCAGCTAGCGTTCGCACAGATACGCAGTATTTT. Translated, it gives CASRAAASVRTDTQYF.

This clone has only one observation. The chain uses TRBV19 and TRBJ2-3, with D tentatively TRBD1 (8 bases). Germline lookup yields CDR1 LNHDA and CDR2 SQIVND (reference sequence). The V end was cut by 5 bases, the J end by 0 bases, with 15 bases between. This CDR3 is 16 amino acids long. CDR3 in amino acids: CASSLQGGPSTDTQYF. As DNA, the CDR3 is TGTGCCAGTAGTTTACAGGGGGGGCCTAGCACAGATACGCAGTATTTT.

This clone showed up just once. CDR3: CASSVTSGSAFSEQYF. The CDR3 DNA is TGTGCCAGTAGTGTGACTAGCGGGAGTGCCTTTAGCGAGCAGTACTTC. The J gene is TRBJ2-7, the V gene TRBV19, with 12 bases lining up with TRBD2. Germline CDR1 is LNHDA and CDR2 is SQIVND (reference sequence). The CDR3 is 16 amino acids. J was trimmed by 6 bases and V by 5 bases; bases with no gene match: 11.

This chain connects TRBV11-2 to TRBJ2-7; D is possibly TRBD1 (6 bases). Germline V gene sequence: CDR1 SGHAT, CDR2 FQNNGV. V gave up 5 bases and J gave up 3 bases, with 17 bases separating them. There are 15 residues in the CDR3. The CDR3 here is CASSLQETGFYEQYF. CDR3 nucleotides: TGTGCCAGCAGCCTGCAAGAGACAGGTTTCTACGAGCAGTACTTC.